This TCR beta chain was sequenced for a study of T-cell memory formation after mild COVID-19. Study-wide background: There were largely donor-specific TCR clusters.

The CDR3 length is 13 residues. The ends were cut back, 3 bases at V and 6 bases at J, with 8 bases in the middle. Study observations and caveats: Later expanders leaned CD4+, whereas clones that contracted between day 15 and 85 were balanced CD4/CD8. Several responding clones turned up in pre-infection memory, indicating that cross-reactive memory may have taken part.

This clonotype was seen only a few times. What it binds is unknown. TCRdb called the 5' RACE reads again in MiXCR, with one record for every CDR3 protein. The data show 150,000 to 200,000 distinct CDR3 sequences, with approximately 10% seen just once and 3.5% to 4.5% held by the top ten. The sequencing input was PBMCs or a T cell subset sorted from them (not recorded which). This TCR was recovered from a man younger than 35 who had mild COVID-19 (a few samples of this study predate the infection). Cell type and time point are not known. The chain joins TRBV12-3 or TRBV12-4 to TRBJ2-2; no definite D call. CDR3 in DNA: TGTGCCAGCAGTTTGGGGAATTCCGGGGAGCTGTTTTTT. Encoded protein: CASSLGNSGELFF.